This T cell receptor beta chain was sequenced for a study of blood T cells in healthy people across ages. Sample-barcoded 5' priming and a J-beta primer mix drove a second PCR of about 6 to 12 cycles. No fewer than 3 million CDR3-containing paired-end reads came from each sample. TCRdb analysed the 5' RACE reads with MiXCR anew, one entry per CDR3 protein. Of 2 million or so distinct CDR3 sequences listed, roughly 52% are singletons. General observations from the study: It was the long-lived donors that had more naive CD4+ cells and higher diversity than aged donors.

This clonotype was observed a handful of times. Antigen unknown. This CDR3 comprises 18 residues. Trimming at V came to 3 bases and at J to 4 bases, leaving 11 bases not matched to a gene. Per the germline V gene, CDR1 is LGHNA and CDR2 is YNFKEQ. This receptor was obtained from a woman aged 40-49 years in good health. Sample: blood. The chain links TRBV4-2 to TRBJ2-5, with 13 bases fitting TRBD2. CDR3 protein: CASSQKRTSGGGGETQYF. CDR3 nucleotides: TGTGCCAGCAGCCAGAAACGGACTAGCGGGGGAGGTGGAGAGACCCAGTACTTC.